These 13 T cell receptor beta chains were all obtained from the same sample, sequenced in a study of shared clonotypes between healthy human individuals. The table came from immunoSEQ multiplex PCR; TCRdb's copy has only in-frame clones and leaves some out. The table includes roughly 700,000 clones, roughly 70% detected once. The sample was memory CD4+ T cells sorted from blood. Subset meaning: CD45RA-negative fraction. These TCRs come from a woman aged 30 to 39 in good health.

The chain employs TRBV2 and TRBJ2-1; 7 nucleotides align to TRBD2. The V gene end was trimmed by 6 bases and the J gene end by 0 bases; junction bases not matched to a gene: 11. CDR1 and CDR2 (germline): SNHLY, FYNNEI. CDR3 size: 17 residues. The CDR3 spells CASRGDYLPSSYNEQFF. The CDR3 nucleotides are TGTGCCAGCAGGGGGGACTACCTCCCTAGCTCCTACAATGAGCAGTTCTTC.

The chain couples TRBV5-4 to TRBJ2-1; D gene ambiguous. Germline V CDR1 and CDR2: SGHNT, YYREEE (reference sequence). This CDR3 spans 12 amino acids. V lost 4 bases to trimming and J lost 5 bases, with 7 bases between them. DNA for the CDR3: TGTGCCAGCAGCATCGGCCACAATGAGCAGTTCTTC. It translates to CASSIGHNEQFF. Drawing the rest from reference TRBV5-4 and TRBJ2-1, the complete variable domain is ETGVTQSPTHLIKTRGQQVTLRCSSQSGHNTVSWYQQALGQGPQFIFQYYREEENGRGNFPPRFSGLQFPNYSSELNVNALELDDSALYLCASSIGHNEQFFGPGTRLTVL.

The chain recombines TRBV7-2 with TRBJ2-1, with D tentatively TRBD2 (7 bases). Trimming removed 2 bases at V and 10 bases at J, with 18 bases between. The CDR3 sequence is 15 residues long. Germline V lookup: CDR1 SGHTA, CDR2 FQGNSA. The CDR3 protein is CASSLMLGGLAEQFF. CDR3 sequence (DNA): TGTGCCAGCAGCTTAATGCTCGGGGGGCTAGCCGAGCAGTTCTTC.

Here the CDR3 DNA reads TGTGCCAGCAACCGGGGTTACTACAATGAGCAGTTCTTC. It codes for CASNRGYYNEQFF. The chain links TRBV2 to TRBJ2-1; tentative D call: TRBD2 (5 bases). V lost 7 bases and J lost 3, with 10 bases in between. Germline V lookup: CDR1 SNHLY, CDR2 FYNNEI. The CDR3 extends over 13 amino acids.

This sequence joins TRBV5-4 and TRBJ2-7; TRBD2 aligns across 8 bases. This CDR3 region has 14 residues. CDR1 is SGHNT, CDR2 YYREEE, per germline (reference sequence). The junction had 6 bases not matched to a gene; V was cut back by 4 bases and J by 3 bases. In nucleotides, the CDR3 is TGTGCCAGCAGCATCCATAGCGGGATCTACGAGCAGTACTTC. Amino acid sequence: CASSIHSGIYEQYF. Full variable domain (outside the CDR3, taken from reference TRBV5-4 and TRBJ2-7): ETGVTQSPTHLIKTRGQQVTLRCSSQSGHNTVSWYQQALGQGPQFIFQYYREEENGRGNFPPRFSGLQFPNYSSELNVNALELDDSALYLCASSIHSGIYEQYFGPGTRLTVT.

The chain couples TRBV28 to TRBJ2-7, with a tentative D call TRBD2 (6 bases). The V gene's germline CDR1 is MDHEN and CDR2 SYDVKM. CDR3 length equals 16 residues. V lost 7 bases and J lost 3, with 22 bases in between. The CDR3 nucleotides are TGTGCCAGCACGCACTCCCTGGCAGGGCGGGGCTACGAGCAGTACTTC. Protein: CASTHSLAGRGYEQYF.

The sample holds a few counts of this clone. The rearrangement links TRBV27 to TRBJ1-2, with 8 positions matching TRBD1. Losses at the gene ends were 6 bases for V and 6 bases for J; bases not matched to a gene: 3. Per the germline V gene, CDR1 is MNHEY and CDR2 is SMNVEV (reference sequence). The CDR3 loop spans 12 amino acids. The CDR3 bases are TGTGCCAGCAGCGGACAGGGTGATGGCTACACCTTC. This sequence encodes CASSGQGDGYTF.

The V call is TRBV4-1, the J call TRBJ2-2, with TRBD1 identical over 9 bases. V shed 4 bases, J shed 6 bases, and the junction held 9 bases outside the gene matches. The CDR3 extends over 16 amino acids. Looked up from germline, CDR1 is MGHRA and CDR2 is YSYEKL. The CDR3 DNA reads TGCGCCAGCAGCCCGGGACAGGGTGGGCTTTCCGGGGAGCTGTTTTTT. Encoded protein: CASSPGQGGLSGELFF.

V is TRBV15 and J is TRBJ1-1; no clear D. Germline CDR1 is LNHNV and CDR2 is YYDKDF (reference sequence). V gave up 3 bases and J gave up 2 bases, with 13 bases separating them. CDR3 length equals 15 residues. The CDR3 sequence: CATSRVDGKNTEAFF. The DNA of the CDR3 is TGTGCCACCAGCAGGGTAGACGGCAAAAACACTGAAGCTTTCTTT.

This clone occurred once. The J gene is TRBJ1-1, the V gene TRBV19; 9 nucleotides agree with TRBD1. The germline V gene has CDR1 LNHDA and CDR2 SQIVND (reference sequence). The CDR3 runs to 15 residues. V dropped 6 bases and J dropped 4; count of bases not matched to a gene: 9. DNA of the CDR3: TGTGCCAGTAGAACCTACCGGACAGGGGCCACTGAAGCTTTCTTT. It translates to CASRTYRTGATEAFF.

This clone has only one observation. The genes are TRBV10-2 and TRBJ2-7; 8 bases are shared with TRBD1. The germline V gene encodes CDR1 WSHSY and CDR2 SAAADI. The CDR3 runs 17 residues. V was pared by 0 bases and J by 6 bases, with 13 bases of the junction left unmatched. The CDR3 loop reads CASSESATPTGAGEQYF. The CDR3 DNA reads TGCGCCAGCAGTGAGTCAGCTACACCGACAGGGGCCGGCGAGCAGTACTTC.

Here the CDR3 DNA reads TGTGCCAGCAGCTACAGGGGGTTGGGAGCTTTCTTT. Protein product: CASSYRGLGAFF. The V gene is TRBV7-9, the J gene TRBJ1-1, with 8 bases that match TRBD1. The V and J ends lost 4 bases and 10 bases, in that order; junction bases with no gene match: 5. Germline values: CDR1 SEHNR, CDR2 FQNEAQ (reference sequence). CDR3 length: 12 amino acids.

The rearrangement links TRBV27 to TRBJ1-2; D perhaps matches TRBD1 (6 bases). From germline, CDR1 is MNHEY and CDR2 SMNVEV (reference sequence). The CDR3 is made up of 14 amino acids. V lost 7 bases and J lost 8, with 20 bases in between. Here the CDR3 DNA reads TGTGCCAGCACTCGAGCGGGGGCGCGGGGAGGCTACACCTTC. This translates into CASTRAGARGGYTF.